This T cell receptor beta chain is drawn from a study of blood T cell repertoires in COVID-19. Overall study: From the United States, Italy and Spain came samples of acute and convalescent COVID-19. In each case, the material was cDNA or gDNA derived from T cells, B-cell-depleted T cells, or PBMCs.

This CDR3 has 16 amino acids. Germline V gene data show CDR1 as SGDLS and CDR2 as YYNGEE. Deletions cut 4 bases from V and 2 bases from J, with 15 bases between. Study processing details: By means of reference gene primer amplification, nucleated cell counts were estimated. Clones were sequenced by immunoSEQ multiplex PCR, and TCRdb holds only the in-frame ones, with some missing. V and J calls and clone size are as listed in that table; D and trimming were resolved from the DNA. The repertoire consists of about 62,000 clones, with 70% to 90% occurring once and the leading ten covering 1.2%. The receptor comes from a woman aged 55-70 years with acute or convalescent COVID-19. The sequencing sample was made of peripheral blood. The J gene is TRBJ2-2, the V gene TRBV9, with a weak D call TRBD1 (7 bases). CDR3: CASSRVRGDNTGELFF. The CDR3 DNA is TGTGCCAGCAGCAGGGTCAGGGGGGATAACACCGGGGAGCTGTTTTTT.